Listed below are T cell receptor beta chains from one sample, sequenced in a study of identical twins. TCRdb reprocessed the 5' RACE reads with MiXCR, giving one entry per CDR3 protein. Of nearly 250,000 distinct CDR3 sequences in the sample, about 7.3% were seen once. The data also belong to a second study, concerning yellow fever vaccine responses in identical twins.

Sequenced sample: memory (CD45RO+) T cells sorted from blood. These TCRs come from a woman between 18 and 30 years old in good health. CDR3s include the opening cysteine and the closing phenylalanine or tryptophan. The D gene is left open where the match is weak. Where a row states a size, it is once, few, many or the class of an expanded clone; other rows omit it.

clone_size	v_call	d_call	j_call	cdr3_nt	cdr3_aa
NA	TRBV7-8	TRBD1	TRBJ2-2	TGTGCCAGCAGCTTAGTTGGGGACAGGGGGATTACCGGGGAGCTGTTTTTT	CASSLVGDRGITGELFF
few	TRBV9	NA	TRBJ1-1	TGTGCCAGCAGCGTGGGCGGCCACACTGAAGCTTTCTTT	CASSVGGHTEAFF
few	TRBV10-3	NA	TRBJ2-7	TGTGCCATCAGTGCTGGACCGTACTACGAGCAGTACTTC	CAISAGPYYEQYF
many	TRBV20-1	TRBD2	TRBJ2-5	TGCAGTGCTCCTGCGGGAGAGGGGTTAGGGGCCCAGTACTTC	CSAPAGEGLGAQYF
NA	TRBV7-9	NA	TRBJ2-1	TGTGCCAGCAGCCCGGCCTCCAATGAGCAGTTCTTC	CASSPASNEQFF
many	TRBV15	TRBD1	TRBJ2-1	TGTGCCACCAGCAGAGATTGGACAGGGGGTAATGAGCAGTTCTTC	CATSRDWTGGNEQFF
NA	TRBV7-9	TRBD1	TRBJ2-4	TGTGCCAGCAGCTCGACAGGGTTAGAAAACATTCAGTACTTC	CASSSTGLENIQYF
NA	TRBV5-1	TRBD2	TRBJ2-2	TGCGCCAGCAGACTAGCGGGGGGGAACACCGGGGAGCTGTTTTTT	CASRLAGGNTGELFF
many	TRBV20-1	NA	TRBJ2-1	TGCAGTGGAACCCGTCCCGGCTCCTATCATGAGCAGTTCTTC	CSGTRPGSYHEQFF
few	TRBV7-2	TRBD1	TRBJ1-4	TGTGCCAGCAGCACCAACAGGGGAGAAAAACTGTTTTTT	CASSTNRGEKLFF
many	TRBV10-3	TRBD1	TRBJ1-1	TGTGCCATCAGTGGAGCGGGACAGGAGAACACTGAAGCTTTCTTT	CAISGAGQENTEAFF
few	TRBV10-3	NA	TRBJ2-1	TGTGCCATCAGTTTTGAGGGGCTCACGTCCAATGAGCAGTTCTTC	CAISFEGLTSNEQFF
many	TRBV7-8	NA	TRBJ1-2	TGTGCCAGCAGCCCCCCGGGGGGCTATGGCTACACCTTC	CASSPPGGYGYTF
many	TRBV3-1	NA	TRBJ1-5	TGTGCCAGCAGCCAACAGGCCAATCAGCCCCAGCATTTT	CASSQQANQPQHF
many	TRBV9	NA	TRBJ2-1	TGTGCCAGCAGCGTAACACAGGGATCCTACAATGAGCAGTTCTTC	CASSVTQGSYNEQFF
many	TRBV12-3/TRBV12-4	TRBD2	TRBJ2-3	TGTGCCAGCAGGCCTGGCGGGAGGATCGGCACAGATACGCAGTATTTT	CASRPGGRIGTDTQYF
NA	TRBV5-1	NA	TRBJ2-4	TGCGCCAGCAGCTTTACGGACGGGCCCAAAAACATTCAGTACTTC	CASSFTDGPKNIQYF
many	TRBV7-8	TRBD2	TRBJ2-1	TGTGCCAGCAGCCTACACCTAGCGGATTACAATGAGCAGTTCTTC	CASSLHLADYNEQFF
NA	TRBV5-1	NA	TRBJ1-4	TGCGCCAGCAGCAAAAGTTTAGGGGTCAATGAAAAACTGTTTTTT	CASSKSLGVNEKLFF
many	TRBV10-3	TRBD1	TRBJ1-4	TGTGCCATCAGTGACGGAAAGGGGGCAGGGGAAAAACTGTTTTTT	CAISDGKGAGEKLFF
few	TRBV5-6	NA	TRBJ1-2	TGTGCCAGCAGCTTCCCCCAGACCTTACAGGGCCAGCACGGTGGCTACACCTTC	CASSFPQTLQGQHGGYTF
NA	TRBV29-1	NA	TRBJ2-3	TGCAGCGTTGTTGGCAGGGCTAGCACAGATACGCAGTATTTT	CSVVGRASTDTQYF
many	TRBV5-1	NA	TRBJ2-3	TGCGCCAGCAGCTTGGGACAGGAATCCGATACGCAGTATTTT	CASSLGQESDTQYF
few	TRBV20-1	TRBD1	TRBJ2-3	TGCAGTGCTAGGAAGACAGGGTTTTCTAGCACAGATACGCAGTATTTT	CSARKTGFSSTDTQYF
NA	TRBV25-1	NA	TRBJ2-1	TGTGCCAGCAGACCCCAGGACACTTACAATGAGCAGTTCTTC	CASRPQDTYNEQFF
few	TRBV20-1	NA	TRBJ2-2	TGCAGTGCTAGAGATCTTAGCGGAGACACCGGGGAGCTGTTTTTT	CSARDLSGDTGELFF
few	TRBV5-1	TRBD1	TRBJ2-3	TGCGCCAGCAGCACCCGGGACAGGGGGTTAGATACGCAGTATTTT	CASSTRDRGLDTQYF
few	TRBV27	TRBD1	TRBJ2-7	TGTGCCAGCAGTTCTATCCTCCGGGACAGACCTCGCGAGCAGTACTTC	CASSSILRDRPREQYF
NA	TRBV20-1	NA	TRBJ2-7	TGCAGTGCTAGAGATAGGACGGAAAACTCCTACGAGCAGTACTTC	CSARDRTENSYEQYF
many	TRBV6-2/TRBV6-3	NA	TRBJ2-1	TGTGCCAGCAGCTACGGGGTTGGCGGGCTACCCTCCTACAATGAGCAGTTCTTC	CASSYGVGGLPSYNEQFF
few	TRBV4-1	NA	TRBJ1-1	TGCGCCAGCAGCCAAGATCGTAGGAACACTGAAGCTTTCTTT	CASSQDRRNTEAFF
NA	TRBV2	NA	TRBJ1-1	TGTGCCAGCAGTGTCGGGGCTGAAGCTTTCTTT	CASSVGAEAFF
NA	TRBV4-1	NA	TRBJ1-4	TGCGCCAGCAGCCAAGGAGCGGGGACGGGGAATGAAAAACTGTTTTTT	CASSQGAGTGNEKLFF
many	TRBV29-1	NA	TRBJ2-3	TGCAGCGTTGGGCCGGGGCCAGATACGCAGTATTTT	CSVGPGPDTQYF
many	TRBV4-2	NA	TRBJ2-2	TGTGCCAGCAGCCAAGCCTCGAGGAGCGGGAACACCGGGGAGCTGTTTTTT	CASSQASRSGNTGELFF
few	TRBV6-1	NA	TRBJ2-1	TGTGCCAGCAGTGAAGCCACAGGGCCTTCCTACAATGAGCAGTTCTTC	CASSEATGPSYNEQFF
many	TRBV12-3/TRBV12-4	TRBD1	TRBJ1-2	TGTGCCAGCAGTACCGGGACAGAAGGTGGCTACACCTTC	CASSTGTEGGYTF
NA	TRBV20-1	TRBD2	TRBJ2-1	TGCTGCGCTAGTAGGCCACTAGCGGACTACTCCTACAATGAGCAGTTCTTC	CCASRPLADYSYNEQFF
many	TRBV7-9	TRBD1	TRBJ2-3	TGTGCCAGCCGGGACAGGGCCTCCCCCACAGATACGCAGTATTTT	CASRDRASPTDTQYF
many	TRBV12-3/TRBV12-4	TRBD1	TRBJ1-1	TGTGCCAGCAGGCCCGGGACAGTAAAAAAACGGACTTTCTTT	CASRPGTVKKRTFF
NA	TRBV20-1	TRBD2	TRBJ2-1	TGCAGTGCCCTCCCTAGCGGGAGGGGTTATGAGCAGTTCTTC	CSALPSGRGYEQFF
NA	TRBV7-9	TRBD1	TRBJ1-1	TGTGCCAGCAGCGCGCGGGACAGGGGTAACACTGAAGCTTTCTTT	CASSARDRGNTEAFF
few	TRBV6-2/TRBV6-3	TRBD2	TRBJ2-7	TGTGCCAGCAGCCGACGTCCCGGGACTAGCGGGAGCCATATATCCTACGAGCAGTACTTC	CASSRRPGTSGSHISYEQYF
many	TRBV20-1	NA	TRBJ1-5	TGCAGTGCTAGAGATTCGGCATATTGGGGCAGCAATCAGCCCCAGCATTTT	CSARDSAYWGSNQPQHF
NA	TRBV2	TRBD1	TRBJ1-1	TGTGCCAGCAGATACAAGACAGGGGCTATGAACACTGAAGCTTTCTTT	CASRYKTGAMNTEAFF
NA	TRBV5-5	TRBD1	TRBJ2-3	TGTGCCAGCAGCTTGCAGGGGGCCGGGACAGATACGCAGTATTTT	CASSLQGAGTDTQYF
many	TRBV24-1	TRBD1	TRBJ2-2	TGTGCCACCAGTGACATAGGACAGGGTGACACCGGGGAGCTGTTTTTT	CATSDIGQGDTGELFF
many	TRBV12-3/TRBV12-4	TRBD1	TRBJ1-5	TGTGCCAGCAGCGATCGACAGGGCAGAGGCAATCAGCCCCAGCATTTT	CASSDRQGRGNQPQHF
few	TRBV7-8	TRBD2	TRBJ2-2	TGTGCCAGCAGCAGACGGACTAGCGGGAGTTACACCGGGGAGCTGTTTTTT	CASSRRTSGSYTGELFF
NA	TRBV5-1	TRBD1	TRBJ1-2	TGCGCCAGCAGCCCGGGACAGCGAGAAACCTATGGCTACACCTTC	CASSPGQRETYGYTF
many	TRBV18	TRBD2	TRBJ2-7	TGTGCCAGCTCACCACCAGCGGGACGGTACGAGCAGTACTTC	CASSPPAGRYEQYF
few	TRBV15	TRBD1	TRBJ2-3	TGTGCCACTCGAGCCCTGACAGGGGTCACAGATACGCAGTATTTT	CATRALTGVTDTQYF
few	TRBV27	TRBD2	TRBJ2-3	TGTGCCAGCAGTCCGGGGGGGGGCCCAAGCACAGATACGCAGTATTTT	CASSPGGGPSTDTQYF
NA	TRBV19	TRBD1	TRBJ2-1	TGTGCCAGTAGTCGGGACAGACGGAGTAGCGATGAGCAGTTCTTC	CASSRDRRSSDEQFF